A single sample is the source of the 10 T cell receptor beta chains below, sequenced in a study of cytomegalovirus exposure and HLA in healthy donors. PCR primers comprised 60 Vbeta and 13 Jbeta primers. Generated by immunoSEQ multiplex PCR, the TCRdb table keeps only in-frame clones and is missing some. This sample has fewer than 90,000 clones; 78% occur once, and the top ten carry around 2.3%. The sequencing input was PBMCs. The receptors come from a male donor in good health and CMV-seropositive.

This chain uses TRBV10-2 with TRBJ2-7; TRBD2 matches at 7 bases. J was trimmed by 6 bases and V by 6 bases; bases with no gene match: 11. The CDR3 loop spans 14 amino acids. Germline values: CDR1 WSHSY, CDR2 SAAADI. CDR3 in amino acids: CASSSFAGEREQYF. The CDR3 region has the DNA TGCGCCAGCAGCTCATTTGCGGGAGAGCGCGAGCAGTACTTC.

J is TRBJ1-5 and V is TRBV5-6, with 8 bases fitting TRBD1. Germline V gene lookup returns CDR1 SGHDT and CDR2 YYEEEE. The CDR3 is 15 amino acids. V lost 4 bases and J lost 6; bases outside the gene matches: 9. Here the CDR3 reads CASSLQGVWRQPQHF. The CDR3 nucleotides read TGTGCCAGCAGCCTACAGGGGGTCTGGCGTCAGCCCCAGCATTTT. The full variable domain, in which reference TRBV5-6 and TRBJ1-5 provide the parts outside the CDR3, is DAGVTQSPTHLIKTRGQQVTLRCSPKSGHDTVSWYQQALGQGPQFIFQYYEEEERQRGNFPDRFSGHQFPNYSSELNVNALLLGDSALYLCASSLQGVWRQPQHFGDGTRLSIL.

The chain combines TRBV5-1 with TRBJ2-7, with D possibly matching TRBD2 (6 bases). Germline lookup yields CDR1 SGHRS and CDR2 YFSETQ. The CDR3 is 15 amino acids. V lost 2 bases and J 0 bases, leaving 12 bases between the germline ends. CDR3 nucleotides: TGCGCCAGCAGCTTCCTTGGCGGGAACTCCTACGAGCAGTACTTC. It translates to CASSFLGGNSYEQYF. The complete variable domain, with remaining parts taken from reference TRBV5-1 and TRBJ2-7, reads KAGVTQTPRYLIKTRGQQVTLSCSPISGHRSVSWYQQTPGQGLQFLFEYFSETQRNKGNFPGRFSGRQFSNSRSEMNVSTLELGDSALYLCASSFLGGNSYEQYFGPGTRLTVT.

This clone was observed a handful of times. V usage is TRBV10-1 and J usage is TRBJ1-3, with TRBD1 as a possible D gene (6 bases). Trimming left V 10 bases short and J 0 bases short, with 16 bases between. Looked up from germline, CDR1 is WNHNN and CDR2 is SYGVQD (reference sequence). The CDR3 sequence is 15 residues long. The CDR3, as DNA: TGCGCCAAATACCGACAGGTTCACTCTGGAAACACCATATATTTT. Translation: CAKYRQVHSGNTIYF.

The V call is TRBV10-2, the J call TRBJ2-7; D gene unclear. This CDR3 region has 13 residues. V dropped 0 bases and J dropped 7 bases, with 10 bases sitting between them. Per the germline V gene, CDR1 is WSHSY and CDR2 is SAAADI. The CDR3 DNA reads TGCGCCAGCAGTGAGTCCTACCTTCGGGAGCAGTACTTC. This gives the protein CASSESYLREQYF.

This chain joins TRBV9 and TRBJ2-1, with D maybe TRBD2 (5 bases). The V and J ends lost 0 bases and 5 bases respectively, with 15 bases between them. This CDR3 has 16 amino acids. CDR1 and CDR2 (germline): SGDLS, YYNGEE. The CDR3 loop is CASSVGLEGSDNEQFF. CDR3 nucleotides: TGTGCCAGCAGCGTAGGGTTAGAAGGGAGTGACAATGAGCAGTTCTTC.

The gene calls are TRBV5-1 and TRBJ2-3; 7 nucleotides align to TRBD1. Germline CDR1 reads SGHRS; CDR2 reads YFSETQ. J lost 4 bases, V lost 4 bases, and 6 bases had no gene match. The CDR3 runs to 14 residues. This CDR3 is CASSVQGYADTQYF. In nucleotides, the CDR3 is TGCGCCAGCAGCGTACAGGGGTATGCAGATACGCAGTATTTT.

The rearrangement uses TRBV7-9 and TRBJ2-7; 8 bases map to TRBD1. The germline V gene encodes CDR1 SEHNR and CDR2 FQNEAQ (reference sequence). J lost 0 bases, V lost 5 bases, and 3 bases had no gene match. This CDR3 comprises 14 residues. The CDR3 reads CASSAQGGSYEQYF. The CDR3 coding sequence is TGTGCCAGCAGCGCACAGGGGGGCTCCTACGAGCAGTACTTC.

The rearrangement uses TRBV30 and TRBJ2-5; no definite D call. CDR3 length: 13 amino acids. The ends were cut back, 1 base at V and 2 bases at J, with 8 bases in the middle. Germline lookup yields CDR1 GTSNPN and CDR2 SVGIG (reference sequence). The CDR3 DNA sequence: TGTGCCTGGAGTGGAGGCACTCAAGAGACCCAGTACTTC. It codes for CAWSGGTQETQYF. The full variable domain, its missing parts supplied by reference TRBV30 and TRBJ2-5, is SQTIHQWPATLVQPVGSPLSLECTVEGTSNPNLYWYRQAAGRGLQLLFYSVGIGQISSEVPQNLSASRPQDRQFILSSKKLLLSDSGFYLCAWSGGTQETQYFGPGTRLLVL.

The chain couples TRBV7-2 to TRBJ2-3, with TRBD2 identical over 13 bases. V shed 6 bases and J 8 bases; nucleotides not matched to a gene: 8. Germline CDR1 reads SGHTA; CDR2 reads FQGNSA. This CDR3 is built from 15 residues. The CDR3 sequence is CASSYGLAGVGTQYF. The CDR3 DNA reads as TGTGCCAGCAGTTATGGACTAGCGGGAGTTGGTACGCAGTATTTT.